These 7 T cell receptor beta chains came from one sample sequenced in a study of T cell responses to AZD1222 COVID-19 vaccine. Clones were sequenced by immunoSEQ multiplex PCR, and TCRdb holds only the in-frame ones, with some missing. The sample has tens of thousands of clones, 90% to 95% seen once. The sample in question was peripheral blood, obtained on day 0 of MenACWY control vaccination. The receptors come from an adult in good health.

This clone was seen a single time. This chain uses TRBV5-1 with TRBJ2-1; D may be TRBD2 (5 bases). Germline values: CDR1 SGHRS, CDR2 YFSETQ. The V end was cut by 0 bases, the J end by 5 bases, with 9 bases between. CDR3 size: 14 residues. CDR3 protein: CASSLAIGDNEQFF. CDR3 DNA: TGCGCCAGCAGCTTGGCCATCGGGGACAATGAGCAGTTCTTC.

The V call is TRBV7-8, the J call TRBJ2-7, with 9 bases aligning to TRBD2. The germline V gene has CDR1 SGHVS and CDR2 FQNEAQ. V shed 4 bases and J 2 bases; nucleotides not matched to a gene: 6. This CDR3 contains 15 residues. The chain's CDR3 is CASSSLTSGPYEQYF. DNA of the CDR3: TGTGCCAGCAGCTCGCTGACTAGCGGCCCCTACGAGCAGTACTTC.

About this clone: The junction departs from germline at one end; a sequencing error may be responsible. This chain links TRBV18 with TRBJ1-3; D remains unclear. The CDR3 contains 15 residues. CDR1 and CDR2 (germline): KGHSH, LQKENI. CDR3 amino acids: CASSPPFTSGNTIYF. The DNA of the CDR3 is TGTGCCAGCTCCCCACCTTTCACCTCTGGAAACACCATATATTTT. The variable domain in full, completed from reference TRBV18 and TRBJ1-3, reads NAGVMQNPRHLVRRRGQEARLRCSPMKGHSHVYWYRQLPEEGLKFMVYLQKENIIDESGMPKERFSAEFPKEGPSILRIQQVVRGDSAAYFCASSPPFTSGNTIYFGEGSWLTVV.

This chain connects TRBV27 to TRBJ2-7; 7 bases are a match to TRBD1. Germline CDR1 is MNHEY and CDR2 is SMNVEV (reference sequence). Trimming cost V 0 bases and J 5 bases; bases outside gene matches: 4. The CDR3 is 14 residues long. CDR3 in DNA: TGTGCCAGCAGTTTATCACAGGGGTTAAACGAGCAGTACTTC. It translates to CASSLSQGLNEQYF.

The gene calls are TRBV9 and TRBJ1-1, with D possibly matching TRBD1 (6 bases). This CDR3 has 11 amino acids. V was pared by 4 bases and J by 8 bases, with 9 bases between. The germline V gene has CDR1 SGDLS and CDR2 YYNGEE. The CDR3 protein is CASSLQGEAFF. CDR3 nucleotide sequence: TGTGCCAGCAGCTTACAGGGAGAAGCTTTCTTT.

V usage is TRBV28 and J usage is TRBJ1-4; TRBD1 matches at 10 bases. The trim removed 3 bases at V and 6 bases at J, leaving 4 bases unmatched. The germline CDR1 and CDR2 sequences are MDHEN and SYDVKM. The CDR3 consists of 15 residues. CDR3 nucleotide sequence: TGTGCCAGCAGTTTCTCCGGGACAGGGGATGAAAAACTGTTTTTT. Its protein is CASSFSGTGDEKLFF.

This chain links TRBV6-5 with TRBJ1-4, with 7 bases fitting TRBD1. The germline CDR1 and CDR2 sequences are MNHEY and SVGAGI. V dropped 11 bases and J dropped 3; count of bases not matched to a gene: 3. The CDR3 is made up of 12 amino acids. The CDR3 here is CAYRGANEKLFF. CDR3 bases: TGTGCCTACAGGGGTGCTAATGAAAAACTGTTTTTT.